This T cell receptor (beta chain) was sequenced for a study of cytomegalovirus exposure and HLA in healthy donors. Germline-derived CDR1 and CDR2 are DFQATT and SNEGSKA (reference sequence). CDR3 size: 11 residues. The V end was cut by 3 bases, the J end by 8 bases, with 9 bases between. Study results and limitations: Links to common viral pathogens appeared, in a later analysis, for several of the most significant clusters. According to a later analysis, most TCR beta chains associated with CMV appeared HLA-restricted. A few chains tied to CMV proved CMV antigen-specific in vitro. The classifier, whose performance was assessed in both the original and validation cohorts, reportedly diagnosed cytomegalovirus status with high specificity and sensitivity.

Primers: 60 Vbeta forward and 13 Jbeta reverse. The data were produced by immunoSEQ multiplex PCR, yet TCRdb's version contains in-frame clones alone and is incomplete. The sample has 150,000 to 200,000 clones, over 70% seen once; the top ten hold roughly 1.4%. Turning to this clone: Antigen: not known.

This clonotype was sampled from a woman in her twenties or thirties in good health and CMV-seropositive. The sample consisted of PBMCs. The chain employs TRBV20-1 and TRBJ2-3, with D perhaps matching TRBD2 (6 bases). The CDR3 sequence: CSARTTSTQYF. In nucleotides, the CDR3 is TGCAGTGCTAGGACGACTAGTACGCAGTATTTT.